Listed below are T cell receptor beta chains from one sample, sequenced in a study of T-cell reconstitution after alpha-beta-depleted transplantation in children. TCRdb re-called the PCR reads through MiXCR, storing one row per CDR3 protein. The sample yields 130,000 or so distinct CDR3 sequences, 8% to 10% seen once. The sequences come from PBMCs, mostly from graft donor cells, collected 180 days after TCRalphabeta/CD19-depleted stem cell transplant. These receptors came from a girl less than two years old who had a stem cell transplant for combined immunodeficiency, so the T cells may come from the graft donor. Each CDR3 is given with its conserved first and last residue. The D gene is left open where the match is weak. Not all rows give a size; the values are once, few, many and, for expanded clones, a class.

>TRBJ2-7|TRBV11-2|NA|NA
TGTGCCAGCAGCTTGGGTAGTGACGAGCAGTACTTC
CASSLGSDEQYF
>TRBJ2-7|TRBV4-3|NA|NA
TGCGCCAGCAGCCAAGAAGAGACTTTTGAGCAGTACTTC
CASSQEETFEQYF
>TRBJ2-5|TRBV20-1|NA|NA
TGCAGTGCTAGTGCACCATCCTTCCAAGAGACCCAGTACTTC
CSASAPSFQETQYF
>TRBJ2-7|TRBV9|NA|NA
TGTGCCAGCAGCCCGCGCTCCTACGAGCAGTACTTC
CASSPRSYEQYF
>TRBJ1-2|TRBV6-5|TRBD1|NA
TGTGCCAGCAGGGGACAGGCCGCTTCCCAATATGGCTACACCTTC
CASRGQAASQYGYTF
>TRBJ2-1|TRBV5-1|NA|NA
TGCGCCAGCAGTTCGGCCTCTTTGGGGAGAGGACCCCGCTCCTACAATGAGCAGTTCTTC
CASSSASLGRGPRSYNEQFF
>TRBJ2-1|TRBV30|NA|NA
TGTGCCTGGAGTTTATCCGGGACTTACAATGAGCAGTTCTTC
CAWSLSGTYNEQFF
>TRBJ2-7|TRBV18|NA|few
TGTGCCAGCTCACCATTGTTAAACAGGTTCTACGAGCAGTACTTC
CASSPLLNRFYEQYF
>TRBJ2-1|TRBV6-4|TRBD2|few
TGTGCCAGCAGTGTCTCCCCCATTGTTCGGCTAGCGGGGAACAATGAGCAGTTCTTC
CASSVSPIVRLAGNNEQFF
>TRBJ2-6|TRBV5-1|NA|NA
TGCGCCAGCAGCGGAGGATTGGGGGTGGCCAACGTCCTGACTTTC
CASSGGLGVANVLTF
>TRBJ2-7|TRBV4-3|TRBD1|few
TGCGCCAGCAGCCAAGATTATCCACGGGACAGGGGGTACGAGCAGTACTTC
CASSQDYPRDRGYEQYF
>TRBJ2-3|TRBV12-3/TRBV12-4|NA|NA
TGTGCCAGCACCAGGCGGAGAGCCACAGATACGCAGTATTTT
CASTRRRATDTQYF
>TRBJ2-2|TRBV15|TRBD2|few
TGTGCCACCAGCGGAAAAGCGGGACTAGCGGCCGGGGAGCTGTTTTTT
CATSGKAGLAAGELFF
>TRBJ2-7|TRBV5-5|NA|few
TGTGCCAGCAGCTTGGTTCCTTTCACTACCGACAGGAGCGACGAGCAGTACTTC
CASSLVPFTTDRSDEQYF
>TRBJ1-5|TRBV6-2/TRBV6-3|NA|few
TGTGCCAGCAGTTACTCGAAGCAGGGTTGGAATCAGCCCCAGCATTTT
CASSYSKQGWNQPQHF
>TRBJ2-6|TRBV5-6|TRBD2|NA
TGTGCCAGCAGCTTGGCCGCGGGGGAGGGGGCCAACGTCCTGACTTTC
CASSLAAGEGANVLTF
>TRBJ2-2|TRBV20-1|NA|NA
TGCAGTGCCTACTCGCCGGGGGCCGGGGAGCTGTTTTTT
CSAYSPGAGELFF
>TRBJ2-7|TRBV29-1|TRBD1|NA
TGCAGCGTTTCGCCGTCGCACAGGGGCGGCGAGCAGTACTTC
CSVSPSHRGGEQYF
>TRBJ2-7|TRBV20-1|NA|many
TGCAGTGCTAGAGTGGTGAACGAGCAGTACTTC
CSARVVNEQYF
>TRBJ2-5|TRBV5-1|NA|few
TGCGCCAGCAAACAGGGATTTCAAGAGACCCAGTACTTC
CASKQGFQETQYF
>TRBJ2-1|TRBV9|TRBD1|many
TGTGCCAGCAGCGTTAGGACAGGCTACAATGAGCAGTTCTTC
CASSVRTGYNEQFF
>TRBJ1-4|TRBV29-1|TRBD1|NA
TGCAGCGTTGTTCGTCCAGGGGGCAATGAAAAACTGTTTTTT
CSVVRPGGNEKLFF